The next 5 T cell receptor beta chains were all read from a single sample in a study of blood T cell repertoires in COVID-19. Libraries were prepared by immunoSEQ multiplex PCR; TCRdb keeps only in-frame clonotypes and omits some of them. The sample contains over 250,000 clones, over 65% of which appear only once. Material for sequencing was peripheral blood. These receptors came from a woman aged 80 or over with acute or convalescent COVID-19.

This clone appeared a single time. The rearrangement links TRBV10-2 to TRBJ2-2; 10 bases are a match to TRBD2. The CDR3 sequence is 17 residues long. V was clipped by 6 bases and J by 1 base; unmatched bases: 8. From germline, CDR1 is WSHSY and CDR2 SAAADI. The CDR3, as DNA: TGCGCCAGCAGAGATCTTCGGACTAGCGGGAACACCGGGGAGCTGTTTTTT. Protein sequence: CASRDLRTSGNTGELFF.

The rearrangement uses TRBV19 and TRBJ2-6, with TRBD1 as a possible D gene (6 bases). This CDR3 is 16 amino acids long. Germline V lookup: CDR1 LNHDA, CDR2 SQIVND (reference sequence). V lost 4 bases to trimming and J lost 3 bases, with 13 bases between them. The CDR3, as DNA: TGTGCCAGTAGTAAGGGGGACGGGCTTGGGGCCAACGTCCTGACTTTC. Its translation is CASSKGDGLGANVLTF.

In its sample, this clone was seen a few times. V is TRBV29-1 and J is TRBJ2-5; unclear D gene. CDR3 length: 12 residues. CDR1 is SQVTM, CDR2 ANQGSEA, per germline. Trimming left V 8 bases short and J 5 bases short, with 15 bases between. The DNA of the CDR3 is TGCAGCAAAGGCGAGCCGGGTGAGACCCAGTACTTC. Translating gives CSKGEPGETQYF.

The chain has TRBV2 and TRBJ2-1; 7 bases are a match to TRBD1. Germline CDR1 is SNHLY and CDR2 is FYNNEI. V lost 6 bases to trimming and J lost 8 bases; unmatched junction nucleotides: 13. This CDR3 comprises 15 residues. The CDR3 nucleotides are TGTGCCAGCAGACAGGGGCCGCTAGGGTCCTATGAGCAGTTCTTC. The encoded protein is CASRQGPLGSYEQFF.

This rearrangement joins TRBV6-5 to TRBJ2-3, with D possibly matching TRBD1 (5 bases). This CDR3 spans 13 amino acids. V was trimmed by 6 bases and J by 4 bases, leaving 11 bases between them. From germline, CDR1 is MNHEY and CDR2 SVGAGI. The CDR3, as DNA: TGTGCCAGCAGCACCAGGGCGGCAGATACGCAGTATTTT. This encodes CASSTRAADTQYF.